One and the same sample provided the 19 T cell receptor beta chains below, sequenced in a study of blood T cell repertoires in COVID-19. The protocol was immunoSEQ multiplex PCR, while the TCRdb copy is restricted to in-frame clones and leaves out a portion. The repertoire holds 310,000 or so clones, with roughly 90% as singletons. The sequencing sample was made of peripheral blood. The receptor set was obtained from a woman aged 45-65 years who had recovered from COVID-19.

The chain couples TRBV7-2 to TRBJ2-1; D remains ambiguous. Trimming cost V 4 bases and J 1 base, with 5 bases left between them. The CDR3 contains 13 residues. The germline V gene has CDR1 SGHTA and CDR2 FQGNSA. The CDR3 region has the DNA TGTGCCAGCAGCTGGAGTTCCTACAATGAGCAGTTCTTC. Amino acid sequence: CASSWSSYNEQFF.

The V and J genes are TRBV3-1 (or the pseudogene TRBV3-2) and TRBJ2-7; D may be TRBD2 (6 bases). The CDR3 contains 13 residues. Germline V gene lookup returns CDR1 LGHDT and CDR2 YNNKEL (reference sequence). Trimming stripped 5 bases from V and 3 bases from J, with 11 bases between. In DNA, the CDR3 is TGTGCCAGCAGCTCGGGACTCGGCTACGAGCAGTACTTC. This sequence encodes CASSSGLGYEQYF.

This sequence joins TRBV11-3 and TRBJ2-2; the match to TRBD1 covers 11 bases. The junction had 2 bases not matched to a gene; V was cut back by 1 base and J by 7 bases. Germline assignment: CDR1 SGHNT and CDR2 YENEEA. The CDR3 extends over 15 amino acids. CDR3: CASSLGTGGLGELFF. CDR3 sequence (DNA): TGTGCCAGCAGCTTAGGGACAGGGGGCCTCGGGGAGCTGTTTTTT.

Comment on this clone: The sample contains more than one DNA sequence encoding this CDR3. The V call is TRBV5-1, the J call TRBJ2-7; D possibly corresponds to TRBD2 (5 bases). The V gene's germline CDR1 is SGHRS and CDR2 YFSETQ. Deletions cut 4 bases from V and 5 bases from J, with 10 bases between. The CDR3 is 12 amino acids. The CDR3, as DNA: TGCGCCAGCAGCCCCCCCGGGGACGAGCAGTACTTC. Protein: CASSPPGDEQYF.

The chain carries TRBV11-2 and TRBJ2-7, with 7 positions matching TRBD2. The CDR3 extends over 18 amino acids. CDR1 and CDR2 from the germline V gene are SGHAT and FQNNGV. V shed 1 base, J shed 2 bases, and the junction held 14 bases outside the gene matches. Written as DNA, the CDR3 is TGTGCCAGCAGCTTAGGAACCCCTCGGGGGGTAGTCCCCTACGAGCAGTACTTC. Translation gives CASSLGTPRGVVPYEQYF.

This clone occurred a few times. Within the sample, other DNA sequences also encode this same CDR3. The chain is built from TRBV5-1 and TRBJ2-2; 11 bases are shared with TRBD2. The CDR3 is made up of 16 amino acids. The germline CDR1 and CDR2 sequences are SGHRS and YFSETQ. Trimming took 4 bases from V and 1 from J; bases not matched to a gene: 3. Here the CDR3 DNA reads TGCGCCAGCAGCCCTCTAGCGGGAGGGAACACCGGGGAGCTGTTTTTT. Its protein is CASSPLAGGNTGELFF.

The chain uses TRBV15 and TRBJ1-2, with 7 bases matching TRBD1. Per germline, CDR1 LNHNV and CDR2 YYDKDF (reference sequence). CDR3 length: 17 amino acids. Germline trimming cut 3 bases from V and 2 bases from J; bases unmatched to any gene: 12. Here the CDR3 DNA reads TGTGCCACCAGCAGTACGGATACAGGGGCCCGGAACTATGGCTACACCTTC. Its translation: CATSSTDTGARNYGYTF.

This clone was counted only a few times. The chain joins TRBV4-2 to TRBJ1-2; 10 positions agree with TRBD1. The J segment lost 2 bases and the V segment lost 4 bases, leaving 4 bases of the junction unmatched. Germline CDR1 reads LGHNA; CDR2 reads YNFKEQ. This CDR3 contains 15 residues. In DNA, the CDR3 is TGTGCCAGCAGCCCACGACAGGGGGCGAACTATGGCTACACCTTC. This encodes CASSPRQGANYGYTF.

This clone came up once. The gene calls are TRBV18 and TRBJ1-1; D ambiguous. Germline assignment: CDR1 KGHSH and CDR2 LQKENI. Trimming shortened V by 3 bases and J by 0 bases, and 14 bases separated the two germline ends. This CDR3 is 16 amino acids long. Written as DNA, the CDR3 is TGTGCCAGCTCACCTTCGGCGTCCGGGATGAACACTGAAGCTTTCTTT. Protein: CASSPSASGMNTEAFF.

The chain is built from TRBV25-1 and TRBJ2-3; D is uncertain. Germline V gene data show CDR1 as MGHDK and CDR2 as SYGVNS. The CDR3 loop spans 16 amino acids. Deletions cut 0 bases from V and 0 bases from J, with 10 bases between. CDR3 region: CASSEYKRESTDTQYF. CDR3 DNA sequence: TGTGCCAGCAGTGAATACAAGAGAGAGAGCACAGATACGCAGTATTTT.

The chain uses TRBV6-2 or TRBV6-3 and TRBJ1-1; 8 nucleotides match TRBD1. Trimming took 6 bases from V and 8 from J; bases not matched to a gene: 5. From germline, CDR1 is MNHEY and CDR2 SVGEGT. This CDR3 has 12 amino acids. CDR3 nucleotide sequence: TGTGCCAGCAGCCTCCGGGACAGGGAAGCTTTCTTT. It codes for CASSLRDREAFF.

The chain links TRBV3-1 (or the pseudogene TRBV3-2) to TRBJ1-2; D is unclear. CDR3 size: 14 residues. The germline V and J ends were trimmed by 3 bases and 4 bases, with 12 bases remaining between them. The germline V gene encodes CDR1 LGHDT and CDR2 YNNKEL (reference sequence). The CDR3 loop is CASSQGGMGYGYTF. The CDR3 DNA sequence: TGTGCCAGCAGCCAGGGAGGGATGGGCTATGGCTACACCTTC.

The chain couples TRBV3-1 (or the pseudogene TRBV3-2) to TRBJ1-1, with D possibly matching TRBD1 (6 bases). The CDR3 runs 13 residues. The germline CDR1 and CDR2 sequences are LGHDT and YNNKEL (reference sequence). Between the trimmed V and J ends, which lost 6 bases and 5 bases, there was a span of 13 bases. Written as DNA, the CDR3 is TGTGCCAGCAGTCGGAGGGGGGGGACTGAAGCTTTCTTT. This codes for CASSRRGGTEAFF.

The chain carries TRBV2 and TRBJ1-2; 7 positions agree with TRBD1. This CDR3 comprises 13 residues. Germline V CDR1 and CDR2: SNHLY, FYNNEI. Unmatched junction bases numbered 8, after V lost 5 bases and J lost 8 bases. CDR3: CASSSTGSEGYTF. The CDR3 coding sequence is TGTGCCAGCAGTTCGACAGGGAGCGAGGGCTACACCTTC.

This chain joins TRBV9 and TRBJ2-2; 11 bases match TRBD2. From germline, CDR1 is SGDLS and CDR2 YYNGEE. The CDR3 has 17 residues. Losses at the gene ends were 4 bases for V and 1 base for J; bases not matched to a gene: 6. The CDR3 DNA is TGTGCCAGCAGCACGGGGACTAGCGGAAAGAACACCGGGGAGCTGTTTTTT. It is translated as CASSTGTSGKNTGELFF.

The rearrangement links TRBV5-6 to TRBJ1-3; a weak D match, TRBD1 (6 bases). Looked up from germline, CDR1 is SGHDT and CDR2 is YYEEEE. Trimming removed 4 bases at V and 2 bases at J, with 7 bases between. There are 13 residues in the CDR3. CDR3 sequence (DNA): TGTGCCAGCAGCCGGGACACTGGAAACACCATATATTTT. Its translation: CASSRDTGNTIYF.

The V and J genes are TRBV28 and TRBJ2-6, with D maybe TRBD1 (6 bases). CDR1 is MDHEN, CDR2 SYDVKM, per germline. The CDR3 totals 17 residues. V was clipped by 6 bases and J by 4 bases, with 19 bases between them. The CDR3 DNA reads TGTGCCAGCAGCTCCCGACTAACAGGGACAGGGGCCAACGTCCTGACTTTC. As protein: CASSSRLTGTGANVLTF.

The rearrangement uses TRBV19 and TRBJ1-5; 8 nucleotides agree with TRBD1. The CDR3 has 19 residues. V trimming: 4 bases; J trimming: 6 bases; junction bases outside the gene matches: 20. CDR1 is LNHDA and CDR2 is SQIVND in the germline V gene (reference sequence). CDR3 sequence reads: CASSTRTGSVVLMSQPQHF. The CDR3 nucleotides are TGTGCCAGTAGTACCCGGACAGGGTCGGTCGTTCTAATGAGTCAGCCCCAGCATTTT.

As DNA, the CDR3 is TGTGCCTGCCTAGGTCTCTCCTACGAGCAGTACTTC. It encodes CACLGLSYEQYF. The J gene is TRBJ2-7, the V gene TRBV30, with unresolved D. The CDR3 has 12 residues. Germline V lookup: CDR1 GTSNPN, CDR2 SVGIG (reference sequence). With 6 bases removed from V and 0 bases from J, the gap between germline ends came to 9 bases. Using reference TRBV30 and TRBJ2-7 for the parts outside the CDR3, the full variable domain is SQTIHQWPATLVQPVGSPLSLECTVEGTSNPNLYWYRQAAGRGLQLLFYSVGIGQISSEVPQNLSASRPQDRQFILSSKKLLLSDSGFYLCACLGLSYEQYFGPGTRLTVT.